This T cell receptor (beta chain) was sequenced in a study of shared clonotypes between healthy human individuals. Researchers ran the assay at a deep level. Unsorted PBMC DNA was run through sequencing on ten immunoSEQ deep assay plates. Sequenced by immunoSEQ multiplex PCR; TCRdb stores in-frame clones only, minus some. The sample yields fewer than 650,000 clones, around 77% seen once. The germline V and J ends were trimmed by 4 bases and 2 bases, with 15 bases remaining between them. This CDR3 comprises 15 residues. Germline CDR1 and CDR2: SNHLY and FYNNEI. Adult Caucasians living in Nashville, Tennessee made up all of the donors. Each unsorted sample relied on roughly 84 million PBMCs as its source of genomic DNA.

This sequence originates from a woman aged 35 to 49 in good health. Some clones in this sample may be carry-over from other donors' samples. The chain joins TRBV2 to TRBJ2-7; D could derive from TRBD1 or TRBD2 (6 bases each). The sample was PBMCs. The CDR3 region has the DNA TGTGCCAGCAGTGGAGGGGGGTCGGAAGCCTACGAGCAGTACTTC. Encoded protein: CASSGGGSEAYEQYF.